The 28 T cell receptor beta chains in this list originate from one sample, sequenced in a study of cytomegalovirus exposure and HLA in healthy donors (TCRdb year 2017). The library was built by means of the immunoSEQ multiplex PCR assay. Here the immuneACCESS table is served through TCRdb, limited to in-frame sequences with V and J called. Missing clones are a known gap in these copies; in checked studies unresolved V genes cover under half, and the rest lacks a known reason. The sample contains over 150,000 clones, approximately 86% of them found a single time. The ten largest clonotypes hold 20% to 25% of the sample. The sequencing sample was made of PBMCs. The source of these receptors is a man aged 18-30 years in good health and CMV-seropositive.

The rearrangement uses TRBV30 and TRBJ1-4, with 9 bases matching TRBD1. The V segment lost 5 bases and the J segment 4 bases; nucleotides outside the gene matches: 2. Germline V gene data show CDR1 as GTSNPN and CDR2 as SVGIG (reference sequence). The CDR3 loop spans 13 amino acids. In DNA form, the CDR3 reads TGTGCCTGGGACAGGGGGGATAATGAAAAACTGTTTTTT. It specifies CAWDRGDNEKLFF.

The V call is TRBV19, the J call TRBJ1-5; perhaps TRBD1 as D (6 bases). The CDR3 loop spans 14 amino acids. The V gene lost 4 bases and the J gene lost 7 bases, with 14 bases spanning the gap. Germline CDR1 LNHDA, CDR2 SQIVND (reference sequence). The CDR3 nucleotides read TGTGCCAGTAGTAGGGCAGGGGACGAACAGCCCCAGCATTTT. It codes for CASSRAGDEQPQHF.

This sequence joins TRBV18 and TRBJ2-7, with 10 bases lining up with TRBD2. CDR1 is KGHSH and CDR2 is LQKENI in the germline V gene. Trimming at V came to 0 bases and at J to 4 bases, leaving 3 bases not matched to a gene. This CDR3 is 15 amino acids long. CDR3 nucleotide sequence: TGTGCCAGCTCACCACCGCTAGCGGGGGAGTACGAGCAGTACTTC. Translation gives CASSPPLAGEYEQYF.

Worth noting for this clone: This same CDR3 is encoded by further DNA sequences in the sample. J is TRBJ1-2 and V is TRBV9; D is possibly TRBD1 (5 bases). Germline CDR1 SGDLS, CDR2 YYNGEE. The CDR3 runs to 14 residues. V was shortened by 0 bases and J by 3 bases, with 9 bases between the two germline ends. CDR3 DNA: TGTGCCAGCAGCGTAGGCGGCAGGGACTATGGCTACACCTTC. Its translation: CASSVGGRDYGYTF.

CDR3 sequence: CASSLPGHQSSYNEQFF. The CDR3 nucleotides are TGTGCCAGCAGCTTGCCGGGACACCAAAGCTCCTACAATGAGCAGTTCTTC. The chain recombines TRBV13 with TRBJ2-1, with a possible D match to TRBD1 (6 bases). The V end lost 3 bases, the J end lost 0 bases, and 15 bases lay between the germline ends. The germline gives CDR1 PRHDT, CDR2 FYEKMQ (reference sequence). The CDR3 length is 17 residues.

The chain uses TRBV2 and TRBJ2-7; 9 bases are a match to TRBD1. V trimming: 3 bases; J trimming: 2 bases; junction bases outside the gene matches: 2. Germline values: CDR1 SNHLY, CDR2 FYNNEI. The CDR3 consists of 14 residues. The CDR3 reads CASSEGDRAYEQYF. The CDR3 DNA is TGTGCCAGCAGTGAGGGGGACAGGGCCTACGAGCAGTACTTC.

This clone has just one count. The V gene is TRBV13, the J gene TRBJ2-1, with 12 bases fitting TRBD2. V lost 5 bases and J lost 5; bases outside the gene matches: 7. The germline V gene encodes CDR1 PRHDT and CDR2 FYEKMQ (reference sequence). The CDR3 runs 16 residues. CDR3 region: CASSRNGLAGNNEQFF. CDR3 bases: TGTGCCAGCAGCCGTAACGGACTAGCGGGGAACAATGAGCAGTTCTTC. The full variable domain, with the rest looked up from reference TRBV13 and TRBJ2-1, is AAGVIQSPRHLIKEKRETATLKCYPIPRHDTVYWYQQGPGQDPQFLISFYEKMQSDKGSIPDRFSAQQFSDYHSELNMSSLELGDSALYFCASSRNGLAGNNEQFFGPGTRLTVL.

The chain employs TRBV5-6 and TRBJ2-3; 7 bases fit TRBD2. Germline V gene sequence: CDR1 SGHDT, CDR2 YYEEEE. The CDR3 contains 15 residues. Trimming removed 1 base from V and 0 bases from J; junction bases left unmatched: 2. The CDR3: CASSLTGGSTDTQYF. CDR3 nucleotides: TGTGCCAGCAGCTTGACGGGGGGAAGCACAGATACGCAGTATTTT.

The rearrangement links TRBV20-1 to TRBJ2-7; D call uncertain. Trimming stripped 6 bases from V and 3 bases from J, with 9 bases between. CDR1 is DFQATT, CDR2 SNEGSKA, per germline (reference sequence). The CDR3 loop spans 11 amino acids. This CDR3 reads CSAPHGYEQYF. The CDR3 DNA reads as TGCAGTGCGCCTCACGGCTACGAGCAGTACTTC.

This sequence joins TRBV9 and TRBJ2-3; 8 bases match TRBD1. Germline assignment: CDR1 SGDLS and CDR2 YYNGEE. V was pared by 3 bases and J by 7 bases, with 16 bases of the junction left unmatched. This CDR3 region has 17 residues. CDR3 DNA sequence: TGTGCCAGCAGCGCCCGACAGGGGCTCCCGGAGGCGCATACGCAGTATTTT. Translation gives CASSARQGLPEAHTQYF.

The CDR3 reads CACRGKVPNSYEQYF. The CDR3 coding sequence is TGTGCCTGCCGAGGAAAAGTACCTAACTCCTACGAGCAGTACTTC. The chain has TRBV30 and TRBJ2-7, with D unclear. Per germline, CDR1 GTSNPN and CDR2 SVGIG (reference sequence). With 6 bases removed from V and 0 bases from J, the gap between germline ends came to 18 bases. There are 15 residues in the CDR3.

The chain combines TRBV6-5 with TRBJ1-6; D is possibly TRBD1 (6 bases). Between the trimmed V and J ends, which lost 6 bases and 3 bases, there was a span of 12 bases. Per germline, CDR1 MNHEY and CDR2 SVGAGI. The CDR3 has 15 residues. DNA for the CDR3: TGTGCCAGCAGGTCCGGGACACTCTATAATTCACCCCTCCACTTT. It yields the protein CASRSGTLYNSPLHF.

The chain recombines TRBV5-8 with TRBJ1-4; 9 nucleotides agree with TRBD1. CDR1 is SGHTS and CDR2 is YDEGEE in the germline V gene. The CDR3 totals 15 residues. J lost 3 bases, V lost 4 bases, and 4 bases had no gene match. The CDR3 DNA sequence: TGTGCCAGCAGCCGCGGGACAGGGCCTAATGAAAAACTGTTTTTT. Translation: CASSRGTGPNEKLFF.

The chain links TRBV19 to TRBJ1-2, with 8 nucleotides matching TRBD1. The V gene's germline CDR1 is LNHDA and CDR2 SQIVND (reference sequence). The V segment lost 6 bases and the J segment 6 bases; nucleotides outside the gene matches: 9. This CDR3 spans 14 amino acids. CDR3 residues: CASRLPDRANGYTF. The DNA of the CDR3 is TGTGCCAGTAGGCTTCCGGACAGGGCGAATGGCTACACCTTC.

The chain joins TRBV5-1 to TRBJ1-1; 8 nucleotides agree with TRBD1. This CDR3 is 15 amino acids long. The germline V gene encodes CDR1 SGHRS and CDR2 YFSETQ. After removal of 4 bases from V and 1 base from J, the junction contained 6 bases not matched to a gene. CDR3 coding DNA: TGCGCCAGCAGCAGTCGGGACAGGCCGAACACTGAAGCTTTCTTT. Translating gives CASSSRDRPNTEAFF.

The chain links TRBV11-2 to TRBJ2-7, with D unresolved. Between the trimmed V and J ends, which lost 1 base and 3 bases, there was a span of 10 bases. The CDR3 has 14 residues. CDR1 and CDR2 (germline): SGHAT, FQNNGV. The CDR3 loop is CASSLGAPDYEQYF. The CDR3, as DNA: TGTGCCAGCAGCTTAGGGGCCCCCGACTACGAGCAGTACTTC. The full variable domain, completed using reference TRBV11-2 and TRBJ2-7, is EAGVAQSPRYKIIEKRQSVAFWCNPISGHATLYWYQQILGQGPKLLIQFQNNGVVDDSQLPKDRFSAERLKGVDSTLKIQPAKLEDSAVYLCASSLGAPDYEQYFGPGTRLTVT.

The rearrangement joins TRBV4-1 to TRBJ1-3; D is undetermined. Trimming pared 0 bases from V and 0 bases from J, leaving 9 bases between. The CDR3 extends over 16 amino acids. CDR1 and CDR2 from the germline V gene are MGHRA and YSYEKL. CDR3 amino acids: CASSQDAESSGNTIYF. The CDR3 coding sequence is TGCGCCAGCAGCCAAGACGCGGAGAGCTCTGGAAACACCATATATTTT.

The rearrangement links TRBV18 to TRBJ1-3; D not resolved. CDR3 size: 14 residues. Germline V gives CDR1 KGHSH, CDR2 LQKENI. With 3 bases removed from V and 4 bases from J, the gap between germline ends came to 10 bases. The CDR3 sequence: CASSPQSGGNTIYF. The CDR3 nucleotides are TGTGCCAGCTCACCTCAATCAGGCGGAAACACCATATATTTT.

CDR3 amino acids: CASSQDGGPGELFF. In DNA, the CDR3 is TGCGCCAGCAGCCAAGACGGCGGTCCCGGGGAGCTGTTTTTT. J is TRBJ2-2 and V is TRBV4-3; D gene uncertain. Trimming pared 0 bases from V and 6 bases from J, leaving 8 bases between. The CDR3 totals 14 residues. Germline CDR1 and CDR2: LGHNA and YSLEER.

V gene TRBV6-1 combines with J gene TRBJ2-7; D not resolved. Germline V gives CDR1 MNHNS, CDR2 SASEGT. V lost 7 bases to trimming and J lost 3 bases, with 7 bases between them. The CDR3 covers 11 residues. The CDR3 nucleotides read TGTGCCAGCAACTATTTCTACGAGCAGTACTTC. Translated: CASNYFYEQYF.

This clone was detected a few times. This chain links TRBV2 with TRBJ2-7, with 11 bases that match TRBD1. V was clipped by 6 bases and J by 7 bases; unmatched bases: 11. The CDR3 is 15 amino acids. Germline V gives CDR1 SNHLY, CDR2 FYNNEI. CDR3 sequence (DNA): TGTGCCAGCAGCCGGACTGGACAGGGGGCGCGGGAGCAGTACTTC. Amino acids: CASSRTGQGAREQYF. The full variable domain, with the rest looked up from reference TRBV2 and TRBJ2-7, is EPEVTQTPSHQVTQMGQEVILRCVPISNHLYFYWYRQILGQKVEFLVSFYNNEISEKSEIFDDQFSVERPDGSNFTLKIRSTKLEDSAMYFCASSRTGQGAREQYFGPGTRLTVT.

CDR3 coding DNA: TGTGCCAGTAGTATCGGGGGGGCTCTGAACACTGAAGCTTTCTTT. It codes for CASSIGGALNTEAFF. V is TRBV19 and J is TRBJ1-1, with D perhaps TRBD1 (6 bases). The V end was cut by 3 bases, the J end by 0 bases, with 11 bases between. The V gene's germline CDR1 is LNHDA and CDR2 SQIVND (reference sequence). The CDR3 runs 15 residues.

This sequence joins TRBV7-2 and TRBJ1-2; D unclear. The CDR3 is 15 amino acids. Trimming shortened V by 0 bases and J by 4 bases, and 12 bases separated the two germline ends. Germline CDR1 SGHTA, CDR2 FQGNSA. The CDR3 bases are TGTGCCAGCAGCTTAGCGCTAGTTACAAGCTATGGCTACACCTTC. Residues: CASSLALVTSYGYTF.

V and J are TRBV7-6 and TRBJ2-3, with D perhaps matching TRBD2 (7 bases). The CDR3 is 17 amino acids. Trimming left V 5 bases short and J 4 bases short, with 22 bases between. The germline V gene encodes CDR1 SGHVS and CDR2 FNYEAQ. The CDR3 region has the DNA TGTGCCAGCAGCCCCCTGGGGTGGGCGGGGGCCGCAGATACGCAGTATTTT. Translating it yields CASSPLGWAGAADTQYF.

The V call is TRBV4-3, the J call TRBJ1-2; D is undetermined. The V gene lost 0 bases and the J gene lost 0 bases, with 11 bases spanning the gap. Germline assignment: CDR1 LGHNA and CDR2 YSLEER. The CDR3 contains 16 residues. CDR3 loop: CASSQDYESSNYGYTF. DNA of the CDR3: TGCGCCAGCAGCCAAGATTATGAGAGTTCTAACTATGGCTACACCTTC.

This clone was found a few times. This chain joins TRBV29-1 and TRBJ1-1; D is undetermined. This CDR3 has 11 residues. Germline V gene sequence: CDR1 SQVTM, CDR2 ANQGSEA. Trimming shortened V by 5 bases and J by 0 bases, and 4 bases separated the two germline ends. CDR3 sequence: CSVPLNTEAFF. The DNA for the CDR3 is TGCAGCGTTCCTTTGAACACTGAAGCTTTCTTT.

The chain combines TRBV27 with TRBJ1-2, with 10 nucleotides matching TRBD1. This CDR3 contains 14 residues. J gave up 7 bases and V 5 bases, and 7 bases lay outside the gene matches. Germline values: CDR1 MNHEY, CDR2 SMNVEV (reference sequence). The CDR3 bases are TGTGCCAGCAGTATAGGACAGGGGGTAGGTGGCTACACCTTC. Amino acid sequence: CASSIGQGVGGYTF.

This chain connects TRBV29-1 to TRBJ1-1; a possible D gene is TRBD1 (6 bases). The CDR3 is 12 residues long. Between the trimmed V and J ends, which lost 7 bases and 2 bases, there was a span of 11 bases. Germline CDR1 and CDR2: SQVTM and ANQGSEA. DNA for the CDR3: TGCAGCGGGCGGGGGGGCAACACTGAAGCTTTCTTT. This sequence encodes CSGRGGNTEAFF.